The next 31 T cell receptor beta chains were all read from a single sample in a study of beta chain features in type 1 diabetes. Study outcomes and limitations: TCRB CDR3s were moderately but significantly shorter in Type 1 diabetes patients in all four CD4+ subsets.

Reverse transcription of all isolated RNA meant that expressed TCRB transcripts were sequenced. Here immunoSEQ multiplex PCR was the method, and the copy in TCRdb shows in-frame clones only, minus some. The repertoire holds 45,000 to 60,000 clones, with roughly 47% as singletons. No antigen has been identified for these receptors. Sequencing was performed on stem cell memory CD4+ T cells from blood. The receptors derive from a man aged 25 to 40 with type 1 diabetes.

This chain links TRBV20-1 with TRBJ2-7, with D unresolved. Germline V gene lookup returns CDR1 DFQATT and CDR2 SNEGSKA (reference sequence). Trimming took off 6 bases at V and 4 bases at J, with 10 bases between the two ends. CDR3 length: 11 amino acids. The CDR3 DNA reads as TGCAGTGCCTCCCCAGATTACGAGCAGTACTTC. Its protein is CSASPDYEQYF.

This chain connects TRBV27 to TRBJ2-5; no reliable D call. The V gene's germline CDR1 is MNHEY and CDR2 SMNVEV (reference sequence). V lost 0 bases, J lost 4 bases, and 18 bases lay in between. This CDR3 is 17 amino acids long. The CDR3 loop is CASSLSGPRLPRETQYF. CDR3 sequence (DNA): TGTGCCAGCAGTTTATCTGGCCCGAGGTTACCAAGAGAGACCCAGTACTTC.

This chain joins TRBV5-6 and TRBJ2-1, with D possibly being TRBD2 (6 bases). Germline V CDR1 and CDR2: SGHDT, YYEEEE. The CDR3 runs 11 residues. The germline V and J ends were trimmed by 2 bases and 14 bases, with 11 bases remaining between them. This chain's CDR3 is CASSFSTSKFF. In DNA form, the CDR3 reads TGTGCCAGCAGCTTTTCTACTAGCAAGTTCTTC.

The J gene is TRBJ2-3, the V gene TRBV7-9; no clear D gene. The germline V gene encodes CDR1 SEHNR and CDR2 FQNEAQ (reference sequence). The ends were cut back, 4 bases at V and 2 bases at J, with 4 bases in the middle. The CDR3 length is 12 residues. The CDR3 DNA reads TGTGCCAGCAGCTCCTACACAGATACGCAGTATTTT. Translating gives CASSSYTDTQYF.

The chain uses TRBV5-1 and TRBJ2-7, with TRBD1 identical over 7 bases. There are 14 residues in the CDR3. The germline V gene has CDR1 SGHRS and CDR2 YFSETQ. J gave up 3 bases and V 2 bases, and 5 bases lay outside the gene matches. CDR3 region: CASSLFRDSYEQYF. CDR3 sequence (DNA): TGCGCCAGCAGCTTATTTCGGGACAGCTACGAGCAGTACTTC.

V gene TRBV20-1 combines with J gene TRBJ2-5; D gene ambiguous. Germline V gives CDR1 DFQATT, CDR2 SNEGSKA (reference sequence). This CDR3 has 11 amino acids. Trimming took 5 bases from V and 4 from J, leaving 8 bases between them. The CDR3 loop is CSAVPGETQYF. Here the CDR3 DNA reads TGCAGTGCTGTGCCGGGAGAGACCCAGTACTTC.

The CDR3 DNA follows: TGTGCCAGCAGCTTATCTAGCGGGTACTACGAGCAGTACTTC. It codes for CASSLSSGYYEQYF. The chain combines TRBV13 with TRBJ2-7; TRBD2 matches at 8 bases. V trimming: 2 bases; J trimming: 3 bases; junction bases outside the gene matches: 3. This CDR3 contains 14 residues. Germline V gene data show CDR1 as PRHDT and CDR2 as FYEKMQ (reference sequence).

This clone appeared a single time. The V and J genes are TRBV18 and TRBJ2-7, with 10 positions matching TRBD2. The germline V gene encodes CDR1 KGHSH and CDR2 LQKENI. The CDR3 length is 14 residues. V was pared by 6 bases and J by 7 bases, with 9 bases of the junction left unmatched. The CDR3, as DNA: TGTGCCAGCTCCCCTTCAGCGGGAGGGTGGGAGCAGTACTTC. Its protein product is CASSPSAGGWEQYF.

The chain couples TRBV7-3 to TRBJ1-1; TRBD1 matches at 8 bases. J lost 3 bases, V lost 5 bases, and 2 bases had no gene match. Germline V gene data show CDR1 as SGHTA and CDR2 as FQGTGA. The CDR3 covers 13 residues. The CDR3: CASSIQGDTEAFF. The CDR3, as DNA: TGTGCCAGCAGCATACAGGGGGACACTGAAGCTTTCTTT.

The CDR3: CAISESRSGFSGNTIYF. The CDR3 DNA follows: TGTGCCATCAGTGAGTCCAGGTCGGGGTTCTCTGGAAACACCATATATTTT. V and J are TRBV10-3 and TRBJ1-3, with D unclear. CDR3 length: 17 amino acids. Trimming pared 0 bases from V and 0 bases from J, leaving 12 bases between. The germline V gene encodes CDR1 ENHRY and CDR2 SYGVKD.

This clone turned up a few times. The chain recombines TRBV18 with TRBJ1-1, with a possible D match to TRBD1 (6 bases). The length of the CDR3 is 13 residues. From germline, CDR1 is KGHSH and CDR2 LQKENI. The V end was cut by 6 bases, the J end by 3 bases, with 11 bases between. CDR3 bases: TGTGCCAGCTCGGGCAGGGGCGACACTGAAGCTTTCTTT. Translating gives CASSGRGDTEAFF.

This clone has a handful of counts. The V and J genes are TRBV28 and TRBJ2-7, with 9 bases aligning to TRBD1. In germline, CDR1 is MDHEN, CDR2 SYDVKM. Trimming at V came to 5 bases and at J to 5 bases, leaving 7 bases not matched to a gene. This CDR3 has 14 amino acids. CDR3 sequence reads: CASSPGQGFNEQYF. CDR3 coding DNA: TGTGCCAGCAGTCCGGGACAGGGTTTCAACGAGCAGTACTTC.

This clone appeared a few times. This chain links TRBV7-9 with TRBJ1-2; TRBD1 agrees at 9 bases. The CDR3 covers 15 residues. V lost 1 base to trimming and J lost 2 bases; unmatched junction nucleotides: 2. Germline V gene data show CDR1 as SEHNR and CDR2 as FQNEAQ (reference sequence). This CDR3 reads CASSLVTGGNYGYTF. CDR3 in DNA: TGTGCCAGCAGCTTAGTTACAGGGGGCAACTATGGCTACACCTTC.

The CDR3: CASSPSGRRIGQFF. The CDR3 DNA is TGTGCCAGCAGCCCTAGCGGGAGGAGGATAGGGCAGTTCTTC. V usage is TRBV14 and J usage is TRBJ2-1, with 11 bases fitting TRBD2. The CDR3 length is 14 residues. Germline CDR1 is SGHDN and CDR2 is FVKESK. Trimming cost V 4 bases and J 12 bases; bases outside gene matches: 8.

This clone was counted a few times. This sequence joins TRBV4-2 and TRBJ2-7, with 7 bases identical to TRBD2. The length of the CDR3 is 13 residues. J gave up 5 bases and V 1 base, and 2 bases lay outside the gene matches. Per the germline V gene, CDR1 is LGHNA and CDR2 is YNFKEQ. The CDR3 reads CASSQGGGNEQYF. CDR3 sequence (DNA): TGTGCCAGCAGCCAAGGGGGGGGTAACGAGCAGTACTTC.

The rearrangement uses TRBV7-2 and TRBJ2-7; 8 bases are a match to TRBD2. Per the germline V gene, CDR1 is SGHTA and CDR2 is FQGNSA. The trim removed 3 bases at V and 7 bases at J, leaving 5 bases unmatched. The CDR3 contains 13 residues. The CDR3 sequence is CASSFGLAREQYF. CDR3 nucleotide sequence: TGTGCCAGCAGCTTTGGACTAGCTCGGGAGCAGTACTTC.

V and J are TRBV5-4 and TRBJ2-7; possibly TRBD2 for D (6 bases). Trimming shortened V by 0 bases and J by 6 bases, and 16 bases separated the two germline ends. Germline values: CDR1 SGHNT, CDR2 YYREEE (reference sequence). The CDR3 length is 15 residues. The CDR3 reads CASSLGGFGSSEQYF. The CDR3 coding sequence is TGTGCCAGCAGCTTGGGGGGTTTCGGGAGCTCCGAGCAGTACTTC.

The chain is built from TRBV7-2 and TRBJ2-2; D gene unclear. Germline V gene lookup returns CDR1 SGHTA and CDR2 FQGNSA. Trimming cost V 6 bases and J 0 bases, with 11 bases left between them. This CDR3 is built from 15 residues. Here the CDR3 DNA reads TGTGCCAGCAGGAGTAGACTCGCGAACACCGGGGAGCTGTTTTTT. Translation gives CASRSRLANTGELFF.

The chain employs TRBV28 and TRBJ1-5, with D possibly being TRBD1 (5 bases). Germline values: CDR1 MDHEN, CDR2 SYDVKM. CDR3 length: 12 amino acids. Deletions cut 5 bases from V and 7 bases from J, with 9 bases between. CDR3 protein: CASSPRGQPQHF. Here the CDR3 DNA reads TGTGCCAGCAGTCCCCGGGGGCAGCCCCAGCATTTT.

The CDR3 region has the DNA TGTGCCAGCAGCTGTAAGCGGCAGGGGGCGTCAAACACTGAAGCTTTCTTT. Its translation: CASSCKRQGASNTEAFF. The chain couples TRBV7-3 to TRBJ1-1; 8 bases are a match to TRBD1. The J segment lost 2 bases and the V segment lost 4 bases, leaving 12 bases of the junction unmatched. CDR1 is SGHTA, CDR2 FQGTGA, per germline. The CDR3 spans 17 residues.

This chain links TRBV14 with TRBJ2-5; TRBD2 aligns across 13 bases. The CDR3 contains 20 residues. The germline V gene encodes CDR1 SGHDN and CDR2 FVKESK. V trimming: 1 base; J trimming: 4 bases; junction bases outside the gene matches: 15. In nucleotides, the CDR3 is TGTGCCAGCAGCCAAGTGCAACTTAGGACTAGCGGGAGTGTAGGAGAGACCCAGTACTTC. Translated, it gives CASSQVQLRTSGSVGETQYF.

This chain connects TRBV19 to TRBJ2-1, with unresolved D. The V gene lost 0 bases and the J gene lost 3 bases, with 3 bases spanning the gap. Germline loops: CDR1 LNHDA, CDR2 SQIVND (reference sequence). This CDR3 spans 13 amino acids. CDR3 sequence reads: CASSIDYYNEQFF. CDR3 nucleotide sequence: TGTGCCAGTAGTATAGACTACTACAATGAGCAGTTCTTC.

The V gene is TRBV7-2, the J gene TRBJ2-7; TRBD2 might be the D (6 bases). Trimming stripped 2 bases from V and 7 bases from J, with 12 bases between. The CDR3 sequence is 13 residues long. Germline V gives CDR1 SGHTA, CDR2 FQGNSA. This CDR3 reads CASSLSSAGEQYF. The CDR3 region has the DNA TGTGCCAGCAGCTTATCCAGCGCGGGGGAGCAGTACTTC.

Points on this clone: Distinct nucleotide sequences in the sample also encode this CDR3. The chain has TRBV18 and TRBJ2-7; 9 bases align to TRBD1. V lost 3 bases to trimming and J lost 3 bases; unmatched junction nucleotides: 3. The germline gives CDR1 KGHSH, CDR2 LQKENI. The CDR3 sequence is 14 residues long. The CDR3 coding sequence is TGTGCCAGCTCACCGCGGACAGGGGACTACGAGCAGTACTTC. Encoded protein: CASSPRTGDYEQYF.

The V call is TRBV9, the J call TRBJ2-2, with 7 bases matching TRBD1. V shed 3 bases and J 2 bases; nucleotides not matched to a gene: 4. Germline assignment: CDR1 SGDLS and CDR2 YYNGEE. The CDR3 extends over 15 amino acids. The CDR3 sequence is CASSAHRGNTGELFF. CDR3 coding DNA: TGTGCCAGCAGCGCACACAGGGGTAACACCGGGGAGCTGTTTTTT.

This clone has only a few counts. CDR3 coding DNA: TGTGCCAGCATTCCGAGCGGGAGGGGTGAGGTTGAGCAGTTCTTC. Its translation: CASIPSGRGEVEQFF. This chain connects TRBV7-9 to TRBJ2-1, with 10 bases matching TRBD2. The V and J ends lost 7 bases and 9 bases, in that order; junction bases with no gene match: 12. The CDR3 covers 15 residues. In germline, CDR1 is SEHNR, CDR2 FQNEAQ (reference sequence). The full variable domain, with the rest looked up from reference TRBV7-9 and TRBJ2-1, is DTGVSQNPRHKITKRGQNVTFRCDPISEHNRLYWYRQTLGQGPEFLTYFQNEAQLEKSRLLSDRFSAERPKGSFSTLEIQRTEQGDSAMYLCASIPSGRGEVEQFFGPGTRLTVL.

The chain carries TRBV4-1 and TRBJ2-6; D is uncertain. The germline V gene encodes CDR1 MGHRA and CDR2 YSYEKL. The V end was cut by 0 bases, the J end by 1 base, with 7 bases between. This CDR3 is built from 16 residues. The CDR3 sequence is CASSQDWSSGANVLTF. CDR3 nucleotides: TGCGCCAGCAGCCAAGATTGGAGTTCTGGGGCCAACGTCCTGACTTTC.

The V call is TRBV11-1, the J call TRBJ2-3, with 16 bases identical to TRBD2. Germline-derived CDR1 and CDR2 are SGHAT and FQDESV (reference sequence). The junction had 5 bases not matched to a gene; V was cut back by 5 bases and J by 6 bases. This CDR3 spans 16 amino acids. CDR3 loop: CASSRGLAGGSDTQYF. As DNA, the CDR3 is TGTGCCAGCAGCCGGGGACTAGCGGGAGGGTCGGATACGCAGTATTTT.

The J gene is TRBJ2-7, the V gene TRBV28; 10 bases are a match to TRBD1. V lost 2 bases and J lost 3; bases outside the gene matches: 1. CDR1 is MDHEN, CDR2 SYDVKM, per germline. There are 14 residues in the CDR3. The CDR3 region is CASSLRDRGYEQYF. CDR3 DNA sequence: TGTGCCAGCAGTTTAAGGGACAGGGGCTACGAGCAGTACTTC.

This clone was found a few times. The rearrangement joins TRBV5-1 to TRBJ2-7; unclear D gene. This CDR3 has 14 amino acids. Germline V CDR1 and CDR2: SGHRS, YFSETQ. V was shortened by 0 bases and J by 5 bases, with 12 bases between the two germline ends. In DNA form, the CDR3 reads TGCGCCAGCAGCTTGGCCCCCGGAGCACACGAGCAGTACTTC. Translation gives CASSLAPGAHEQYF.

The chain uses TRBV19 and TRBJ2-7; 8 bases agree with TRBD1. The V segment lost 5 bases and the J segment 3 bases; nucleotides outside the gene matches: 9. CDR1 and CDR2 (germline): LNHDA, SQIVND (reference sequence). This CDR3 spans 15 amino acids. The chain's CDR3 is CASSLLGQVGYEQYF. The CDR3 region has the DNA TGTGCCAGTAGTCTGCTGGGACAGGTGGGCTACGAGCAGTACTTC.